These 29 T cell receptor beta chains were sequenced from one sample in a study of spatial heterogeneity in lung cancer. No antigen has been assigned to these receptors. MiXCR, applied by TCRdb to the 5' RACE reads, yields one record per CDR3 protein. The sample yields about 9,800 distinct CDR3 sequences, less than 65% seen once. Time point specified: sample taken at primary tumor resection. General study findings and limits: Counts that tracked tumor mutation counts were those of expanded intratumoral alpha and beta TCRs.

The source was lung tumor tissue, collected at surgery. Every receptor here comes from a female donor with early-stage non-small cell lung cancer.

In its sample, this clonotype ranks as medium-sized. This beta chain appears as a stray read in a library generated for alpha chains; its size is not informative. The chain links TRBV5-1 to TRBJ1-1, with 12 bases that match TRBD1. The germline gives CDR1 SGHRS, CDR2 YFSETQ. The ends lost 4 bases at V and 1 base at J; junction bases unmatched: 5. The CDR3 loop spans 16 amino acids. CDR3: CASSTGQGARNTEAFF. CDR3 bases: TGCGCCAGCAGCACGGGACAGGGGGCACGGAACACTGAAGCTTTCTTT.

Concerning this clonotype itself: This beta chain is a stray sequence in a library constructed for alpha chains; its clone size is not meaningful. The V and J genes are TRBV18 and TRBJ1-1, with D perhaps matching TRBD1 (5 bases). The CDR3 contains 13 residues. V lost 7 bases, J lost 7 bases, and 16 bases lay in between. CDR1 and CDR2 from the germline V gene are KGHSH and LQKENI. The CDR3 here is CASFPTARNEAFF. DNA for the CDR3: TGTGCCAGCTTTCCGACAGCCCGAAATGAAGCTTTCTTT. The whole variable domain, remainder taken from reference TRBV18 and TRBJ1-1, is NAGVMQNPRHLVRRRGQEARLRCSPMKGHSHVYWYRQLPEEGLKFMVYLQKENIIDESGMPKERFSAEFPKEGPSILRIQQVVRGDSAAYFCASFPTARNEAFFGQGTRLTVV.

A word on this clonotype: Since the library was made to target alpha chains, this beta chain is a stray read and its abundance is not meaningful. V and J are TRBV6-5 and TRBJ2-3; no definite D call. The CDR3 consists of 14 residues. V lost 5 bases and J 10 bases, leaving 19 bases between the germline ends. Germline CDR1 is MNHEY and CDR2 is SVGAGI. DNA for the CDR3: TGTGCCAGCAGTAACCCCCCTCTTTGGCGAGCGCAGTATTTT. Protein product: CASSNPPLWRAQYF.

This clonotype was found a few times. A library prepared for alpha chains yielded this beta chain as an off-target read; its size is of little meaning. The chain is built from TRBV12-3 or TRBV12-4 and TRBJ1-5; no clear D. The CDR3 contains 13 residues. Between the trimmed V and J ends, which lost 2 bases and 5 bases, there was a span of 7 bases. In nucleotides, the CDR3 is TGTGCCAGCAGTTTAAGCTACCATCAGCCCCAGCATTTT. Translated: CASSLSYHQPQHF.

As to this clonotype: The size of this beta chain means little, since it is a stray read in a library made for alpha chains. The rearrangement uses TRBV5-5 and TRBJ1-6; 10 bases map to TRBD1. The CDR3 is 16 amino acids. The junction had 6 bases not matched to a gene; V was cut back by 2 bases and J by 7 bases. Germline CDR1 SGHKS, CDR2 YYEKEE (reference sequence). DNA for the CDR3: TGTGCCAGCAGCTTAAACCCGGGACAGGGGAATTCACCCCTCCACTTT. Translated: CASSLNPGQGNSPLHF.

This clonotype was seen only a few times. A library prepared for alpha chains yielded this beta chain as an off-target read; its size is of little meaning. The chain uses TRBV9 and TRBJ2-3; possibly TRBD1 or TRBD2 for D (6 bases each). The CDR3 extends over 15 amino acids. Germline V CDR1 and CDR2: SGDLS, YYNGEE. V lost 2 bases and J lost 5, with 15 bases in between. This CDR3 is CASSVPGAGGDTQYF. Written as DNA, the CDR3 is TGTGCCAGCAGCGTGCCGGGGGCTGGGGGAGATACGCAGTATTTT.

This clonotype was seen a handful of times. This beta chain is an off-target read within a library intended for alpha chains, so its frequency means little. DNA for the CDR3: TGTGCCAGCAGCGCCACAGATACGCAGTATTTT. Its translation is CASSATDTQYF. The rearrangement joins TRBV12-3 or TRBV12-4 to TRBJ2-3; D is undetermined. The CDR3 loop spans 11 amino acids. The V and J ends lost 6 bases and 2 bases respectively, with 3 bases between them.

This clonotype came up a few times. The library was prepared for alpha chains; this beta chain is a stray read, so its frequency means little. The chain links TRBV27 to TRBJ1-4; no reliable D call. V was trimmed by 4 bases and J by 10 bases, leaving 16 bases between them. The germline CDR1 and CDR2 sequences are MNHEY and SMNVEV (reference sequence). The CDR3 covers 14 residues. CDR3: CASSSYAGVGKLFF. DNA of the CDR3: TGTGCCAGCAGTTCGTATGCCGGGGTTGGAAAACTGTTTTTT.

This clonotype was found a few times. A library prepared for alpha chains yielded this beta chain as an off-target read; its size is of little meaning. The V call is TRBV10-3, the J call TRBJ1-4, with no clear D. This CDR3 comprises 14 residues. V dropped 10 bases and J dropped 6 bases, with 18 bases sitting between them. Germline V gives CDR1 ENHRY, CDR2 SYGVKD. CDR3 sequence reads: CATRRADGDEKLFF. The CDR3 DNA sequence: TGTGCCACCCGTAGGGCAGACGGAGATGAAAAACTGTTTTTT.

As to this clonotype: One junction end does not reproduce the germline sequence, and a read error may be involved. This beta chain is off target for a library built for alpha chains, so its abundance means little. This chain links TRBV20-1 with TRBJ2-5, with no clear D. From germline, CDR1 is DFQATT and CDR2 SNEGSKA (reference sequence). The CDR3 extends over 11 amino acids. CDR3 region: CSGLQQETHYF. DNA for the CDR3: TGCAGTGGATTACAGCAAGAGACCCATTACTTC.

By share, this clonotype counts as medium-sized. Within a library made for alpha chains, this beta chain is off target, and its count is uninformative. This chain connects TRBV7-2 to TRBJ1-3, with 7 bases lining up with TRBD1. V lost 4 bases, J lost 0 bases, and 3 bases stayed unmatched. Per germline, CDR1 SGHTA and CDR2 FQGNSA. CDR3 length: 15 residues. The CDR3 DNA is TGTGCCAGCAGCTCGGACAGGAGCTCTGGAAACACCATATATTTT. Its protein product is CASSSDRSSGNTIYF.

This clonotype was counted between two and nine times. This beta chain appears as a stray read in a library generated for alpha chains; its size is not informative. This chain uses TRBV6-2 or TRBV6-3 with TRBJ2-1; D remains ambiguous. The germline gives CDR1 MNHEY, CDR2 SVGEGT. There are 13 residues in the CDR3. The V end was cut by 4 bases, the J end by 4 bases, with 8 bases between. The CDR3 bases are TGTGCCAGCAGTTGGGCTCTGTACAATGAGCAGTTCTTC. This translates into CASSWALYNEQFF.

This clonotype ranks as large (0.1 to 1%). This beta chain is a stray read from a library made for alpha chains; its abundance is not meaningful. The rearrangement joins TRBV6-2 or TRBV6-3 to TRBJ1-5; 7 bases match TRBD1. After removal of 5 bases from V and 4 bases from J, the junction contained 5 bases not matched to a gene. The CDR3 consists of 14 residues. From germline, CDR1 is MNHEY and CDR2 SVGEGT. CDR3 DNA: TGTGCCAGCAGTCCAACAGGGGAGAATCAGCCCCAGCATTTT. Translation gives CASSPTGENQPQHF.

This clonotype was counted only a few times. This beta chain is a stray sequence in a library constructed for alpha chains; its clone size is not meaningful. J is TRBJ1-2 and V is TRBV2, with 10 bases identical to TRBD1. Germline-derived CDR1 and CDR2 are SNHLY and FYNNEI. With V trimmed by 4 bases and J by 4 bases, 3 bases remained unmatched. This CDR3 is 14 amino acids long. The CDR3 loop reads CASSGQGAGYGYTF. CDR3 bases: TGTGCCAGCAGTGGACAGGGGGCCGGCTATGGCTACACCTTC.

As for this clonotype: Found in a library prepared for alpha chains, this beta chain is an off-target read, and its abundance has little meaning. This chain joins TRBV20-1 and TRBJ2-5; TRBD1 might be the D (6 bases). The ends were cut back, 5 bases at V and 1 base at J, with 14 bases in the middle. The germline V gene encodes CDR1 DFQATT and CDR2 SNEGSKA (reference sequence). This CDR3 has 14 residues. The CDR3 loop is CSALPGTFQETQYF. In DNA, the CDR3 is TGCAGTGCTCTTCCCGGGACATTCCAAGAGACCCAGTACTTC.

This clonotype was seen only once. This beta chain represents an off-target read in a library built for alpha chains; its size is of limited meaning. The chain links TRBV10-3 to TRBJ2-5; D unclear. CDR1 ENHRY and CDR2 SYGVKD come from the germline V gene. V lost 2 bases to trimming and J lost 4 bases, with 5 bases between them. CDR3 length: 12 amino acids. The CDR3 nucleotides are TGTGCCATCAGTGAGAAGGGAGAGACCCAGTACTTC. Protein product: CAISEKGETQYF.

A remark on this clonotype: This beta chain slipped into a library made for alpha chains as a stray read, so its size is not meaningful. This sequence joins TRBV7-3 and TRBJ2-4, with D tentatively TRBD1 or TRBD2 (6 bases each). Germline assignment: CDR1 SGHTA and CDR2 FQGTGA. The CDR3 sequence is 16 residues long. The germline V and J ends were trimmed by 4 bases and 0 bases, with 13 bases remaining between them. The CDR3 here is CASSSEGGLAKNIQYF. The CDR3 DNA sequence: TGTGCCAGCAGCTCCGAGGGGGGTTTAGCCAAAAACATTCAGTACTTC. The full variable domain, with the rest looked up from reference TRBV7-3 and TRBJ2-4, is GAGVSQTPSNKVTEKGKYVELRCDPISGHTALYWYRQSLGQGPEFLIYFQGTGAADDSGLPNDRFFAVRPEGSVSTLKIQRTERGDSAVYLCASSSEGGLAKNIQYFGAGTRLSVL.

For this clonotype: This beta chain is a stray sequence in a library constructed for alpha chains; its clone size is not meaningful. The chain uses TRBV7-9 and TRBJ1-1, with D unresolved. Germline-derived CDR1 and CDR2 are SEHNR and FQNEAQ (reference sequence). V was cut by 1 base and J by 1 base, with 4 bases left in between. The CDR3 has 13 residues. The CDR3 DNA sequence: TGTGCCAGCAGCTTAGAGGGGAACACTGAAGCTTTCTTT. It is translated as CASSLEGNTEAFF.

This clonotype was observed a few times. Little can be read into the size of this beta chain, an off-target read in a library designed for alpha chains. The J gene is TRBJ2-1, the V gene TRBV20-1; tentatively, D is TRBD2 (5 bases). Germline assignment: CDR1 DFQATT and CDR2 SNEGSKA (reference sequence). The V end was cut by 5 bases, the J end by 1 base, with 12 bases between. CDR3 size: 14 residues. CDR3 region: CSAVWWRSYNEQFF. DNA for the CDR3: TGCAGTGCTGTTTGGTGGAGGTCCTACAATGAGCAGTTCTTC.

Turning to this clonotype: Being off target in a library aimed at alpha chains, this beta chain has a size of little meaning. This chain joins TRBV4-1 and TRBJ2-7; 8 bases fit TRBD1. This CDR3 has 17 residues. V shed 1 base, J shed 5 bases, and the junction held 13 bases outside the gene matches. Germline V gene lookup returns CDR1 MGHRA and CDR2 YSYEKL. The CDR3 sequence: CASSQGTYRTGKNEQYF. In DNA form, the CDR3 reads TGCGCCAGCAGCCAAGGTACCTATCGGACAGGGAAAAACGAGCAGTACTTC.

This clonotype has more than one count but fewer than ten. This beta chain was picked up by a library intended for alpha chains and is off target, so its count carries little meaning. This chain joins TRBV20-1 and TRBJ1-1, with 9 bases matching TRBD1. From germline, CDR1 is DFQATT and CDR2 SNEGSKA (reference sequence). V shed 6 bases and J 7 bases; nucleotides not matched to a gene: 6. The length of the CDR3 is 12 residues. In nucleotides, the CDR3 is TGCAGTGCCAGACAGGGGGTGGGTGAAGCTTTCTTT. Protein: CSARQGVGEAFF.

This clonotype occurred a few times. Little can be read into the size of this beta chain, an off-target read in a library designed for alpha chains. The CDR3 loop reads CASSFSASGYLNEQFF. The CDR3 nucleotides are TGTGCCAGCAGCTTCTCGGCTAGCGGGTATCTCAATGAGCAGTTCTTC. The chain employs TRBV5-6 and TRBJ2-1; 8 bases are a match to TRBD2. Germline CDR1 reads SGHDT; CDR2 reads YYEEEE. The CDR3 contains 16 residues. V shed 2 bases and J 6 bases; nucleotides not matched to a gene: 10.

About this clonotype itself: This beta chain came through as a stray read in a library set up for alpha chains, and its size says little. The V call is TRBV5-1, the J call TRBJ1-2; no definite D call. Germline V lookup: CDR1 SGHRS, CDR2 YFSETQ. This CDR3 region has 15 residues. V lost 7 bases and J lost 1, with 17 bases in between. The CDR3 sequence: CASAASIGDNYGYTF. The CDR3 region has the DNA TGCGCCAGCGCTGCCTCGATAGGAGATAACTATGGCTACACCTTC.

As regards this clonotype: With the library built for alpha chains, this beta chain is off target and its frequency is not meaningful. The rearrangement joins TRBV7-2 to TRBJ2-3, with TRBD2 identical over 7 bases. J lost 1 base, V lost 0 bases, and 7 bases had no gene match. The V gene's germline CDR1 is SGHTA and CDR2 FQGNSA. This CDR3 has 17 amino acids. The CDR3 sequence: CASSLASGGGGTDTQYF. The CDR3, as DNA: TGTGCCAGCAGCTTAGCTTCTGGCGGGGGAGGCACAGATACGCAGTATTTT. The full variable domain, rest sourced from reference TRBV7-2 and TRBJ2-3, is GAGVSQSPSNKVTEKGKDVELRCDPISGHTALYWYRQSLGQGLEFLIYFQGNSAPDKSGLPSDRFSAERTGGSVSTLTIQRTQQEDSAVYLCASSLASGGGGTDTQYFGPGTRLTVL.

The table lists this clonotype with a few counts. With the library built for alpha chains, this beta chain is off target and its frequency is not meaningful. The chain joins TRBV5-1 to TRBJ2-3; no firm D call. Germline V gives CDR1 SGHRS, CDR2 YFSETQ. V lost 0 bases to trimming and J lost 5 bases, with 19 bases between them. The CDR3 covers 17 residues. This CDR3 reads CASSLAAAMVGLDTQYF. The CDR3 DNA reads as TGCGCCAGCAGCTTGGCCGCTGCCATGGTCGGTCTAGATACGCAGTATTTT. Complete variable domain (other parts from reference TRBV5-1 and TRBJ2-3): KAGVTQTPRYLIKTRGQQVTLSCSPISGHRSVSWYQQTPGQGLQFLFEYFSETQRNKGNFPGRFSGRQFSNSRSEMNVSTLELGDSALYLCASSLAAAMVGLDTQYFGPGTRLTVL.

On this clonotype: Because the library targeted alpha chains, this beta chain is an off-target read whose size means little. The chain is built from TRBV5-6 and TRBJ2-1, with 9 bases aligning to TRBD2. The CDR3 loop spans 14 amino acids. CDR1 SGHDT and CDR2 YYEEEE come from the germline V gene. V gave up 0 bases and J gave up 10 bases; unmatched junction bases: 5. The CDR3 coding sequence is TGTGCCAGCAGCTTGGGGCTAGCGGGACTCGAGCAGTTCTTC. It specifies CASSLGLAGLEQFF.

Worth noting for this clonotype: In a library made to pick up alpha chains, this beta chain is a stray read with a size that means little. The chain joins TRBV20-1 to TRBJ1-2, with D tentatively TRBD1 (5 bases). Trimming pared 4 bases from V and 5 bases from J, leaving 11 bases between. Germline V gene data show CDR1 as DFQATT and CDR2 as SNEGSKA (reference sequence). The CDR3 has 12 residues. The CDR3 nucleotides read TGCAGTGCTACTGGAACAGGTTATGGCTACACCTTC. This translates into CSATGTGYGYTF.

A remark on this clonotype: In a library made to pick up alpha chains, this beta chain is a stray read with a size that means little. CDR3 sequence: CACFGDGELFF. The DNA for the CDR3 is TGTGCCTGCTTTGGCGACGGGGAGCTGTTTTTT. The V call is TRBV6-6, the J call TRBJ2-2; D uncertain. V dropped 11 bases and J dropped 7 bases, with 11 bases sitting between them. Germline CDR1 and CDR2: MNHNY and SVGAGI (reference sequence). This CDR3 is built from 11 residues.

Points on this clonotype: This beta chain is an unintended read in a library built for alpha chains; its size means little. This chain connects TRBV15 to TRBJ2-7; D is ambiguous. This CDR3 is built from 15 residues. Trimming removed 0 bases from V and 0 bases from J, with 9 bases in between. Germline CDR1 reads LNHNV; CDR2 reads YYDKDF (reference sequence). Here the CDR3 DNA reads TGTGCCACCAGCAGAGAGGGCACCTCCTCCTACGAGCAGTACTTC. This translates into CATSREGTSSYEQYF. Complete variable domain (other parts from reference TRBV15 and TRBJ2-7): DAMVIQNPRYQVTQFGKPVTLSCSQTLNHNVMYWYQQKSSQAPKLLFHYYDKDFNNEADTPDNFQSRRPNTSFCFLDIRSPGLGDTAMYLCATSREGTSSYEQYFGPGTRLTVT.